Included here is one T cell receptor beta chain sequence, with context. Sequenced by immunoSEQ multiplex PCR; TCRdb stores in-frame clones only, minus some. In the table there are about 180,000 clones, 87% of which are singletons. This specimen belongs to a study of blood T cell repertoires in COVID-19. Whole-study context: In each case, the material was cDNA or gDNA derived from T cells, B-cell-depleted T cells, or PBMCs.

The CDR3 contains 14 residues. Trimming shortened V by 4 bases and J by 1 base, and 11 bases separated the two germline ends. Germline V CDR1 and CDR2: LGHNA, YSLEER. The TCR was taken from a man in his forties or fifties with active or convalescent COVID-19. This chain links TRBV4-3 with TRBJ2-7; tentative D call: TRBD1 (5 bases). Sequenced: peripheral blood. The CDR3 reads CASSPGHGSYEQYF. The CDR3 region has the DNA TGCGCCAGCAGCCCCGGACACGGTTCCTACGAGCAGTACTTC.